This T cell receptor beta chain was captured in a study of T cells in Graves' hyperthyroidism and ophthalmopathy (dated 2019 in TCRdb). For the wider study: Peripheral blood was collected at initial diagnosis, before any treatment. To identify distinguishing TCR V-J signatures, a discovery cohort of about a hundred patients was used, comprising some 43 with Graves' ophthalmopathy and around 57 with stable Graves' hyperthyroidism. Prospective prediction of ophthalmopathy was tested in an independent validation cohort of fewer than 20 hyperthyroidism patients and 17 patients who later progressed to ophthalmopathy. The 100 or so discovery patients were divided at random into training and test sets in a 7:3 ratio. In addition, the study compared T-cell repertoires in thyroid tissue and in blood from several Graves' hyperthyroidism patients. Once sampling was done, hyperthyroidism patients were given methimazole at a starting dose of 30 mg daily, whereas ophthalmopathy patients were given high-dose intravenous methylprednisolone. The paper describes TCR Vbeta CDR3 sequencing of 135 peripheral blood samples, made up of some 42 ophthalmopathy patients, roughly 75 hyperthyroidism patients and 17 progressor patients. Results the study describes overall, beyond this receptor: A 13 V-J signature model separated ophthalmopathy from stable hyperthyroidism, with around 88% sensitivity and 81.08% specificity in cross-validation and 80%/75% in testing. Blood samples also contained most of the expanded thyroid clonotypes (frequency above 0.001), which suggests that blood repertoires may reflect thyroid immune responses. In validation, the model predicted progression to ophthalmopathy with just under 71% sensitivity and 72% to 85% specificity, a median of approximately 6.7 months before onset. Sample size was not statistically predetermined, and blinding of investigators to group allocation was not performed.

This clonotype was counted many times. No cognate antigen has been identified for it. No quality values exist for individual bases; no much larger clone is one base distant. Hyperthyroidism patients were newly diagnosed, had a disease duration of under 2 months, and were aged 18 to 65 years. The study excluded patients with uncontrolled infections, other autoimmune diseases, pregnancy or lactation. Diagnoses were based on clinical symptoms, serum thyroxine and TRAb, thyroid ultrasound and orbital computed tomography. Blood from progressor patients was collected at the time of first diagnosis with hyperthyroidism, before any ophthalmopathy symptoms had appeared. PBMCs were isolated from about 10 ml of fresh peripheral blood by Ficoll-Paque density gradient centrifugation. Progressor patients were defined as those initially diagnosed with Graves' hyperthyroidism in whom ophthalmopathy developed during follow-up. Total RNA was extracted with Trizol reagent, and quality was checked on an Agilent 2100 Bioanalyzer.

TCR beta CDR3 regions were amplified from RNA transcripts. The first round of RT-PCR for the TCR CDR3 was performed with the HTBI primer set and the Qiagen OneStep RT-PCR kit. A second multiplex PCR round built the libraries, followed by size selection and purification. Paired-end sequencing of the libraries was performed with 100 bp reads on an Illumina HiSeq2000. For the original study's pipeline: Raw data were processed with SOAPnuke, discarding reads with adapters, uncalled bases, mean Phred below 15, or no exact constant-primer or identifier match. COPE v1.2.5 was used to merge the high-quality paired reads, and each unique nucleotide sequence was defined as a clonotype. MiTCR v1.1 was used to align clonotypes to the IMGT TRBV, TRBD and TRBJ reference segments. The analysis included only V-J combinations with a frequency above 0.0001, which together covered 99% to 99.2% of the repertoires. The TCS score was defined as F50 (clonal expansion) divided by E x V (chaos), with BLOSUM62-based TCRdist calculated between CDR3 peptides within each V-J. Welch's t-statistics and random forest reduced around 550 V-J features to 13, which were used in a naive Bayes classifier (R e1071). Clones were called with MiXCR by TCRdb after fastp trimmed the public reads at Q25, and only in-frame beta chains were retained. One record per CDR3 amino acid sequence lists the most common genes and DNA. The V and J calls shown here were made by TCRdb, not taken from the authors' results. The sample data list 380,000 or so distinct CDR3 sequences, and roughly 14% of these were observed just once. The ten most abundant clones make up around 21% of the sample.

This TCR derives from a man aged 25 to 45 with Graves' hyperthyroidism that later progressed to Graves' ophthalmopathy. The specimen was blood.

The nucleotides read TGCAGTGCTAGTTCAGGGGGTCCCTATGGCTACACCTTC. Translated, this gives CSASSGGPYGYTF. The rearrangement joined TRBV20-1 to TRBJ1-2; 7 bases in the junction line up with TRBD1. The CDR3, cysteine through phenylalanine, is 13 amino acids long. Of all the DNA, just the CDR3 is kept, 39 bases in frame from base 1. The germline V end is reduced by 3 bases and the J end by 4 bases; junction bases left unmatched: 5. The germline V gene (reference sequence) sets CDR1 to DFQATT and CDR2 to SNEGSKA.